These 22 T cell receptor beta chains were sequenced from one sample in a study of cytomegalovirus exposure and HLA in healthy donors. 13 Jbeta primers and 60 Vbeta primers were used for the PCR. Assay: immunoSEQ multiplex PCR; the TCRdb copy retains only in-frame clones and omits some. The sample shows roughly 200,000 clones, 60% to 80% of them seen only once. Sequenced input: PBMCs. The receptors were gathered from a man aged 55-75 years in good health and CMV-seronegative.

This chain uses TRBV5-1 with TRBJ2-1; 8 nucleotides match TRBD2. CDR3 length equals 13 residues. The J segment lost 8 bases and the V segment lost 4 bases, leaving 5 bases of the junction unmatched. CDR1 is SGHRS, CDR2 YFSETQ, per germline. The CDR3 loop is CASSALAGDEQFF. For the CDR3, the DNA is TGCGCCAGCAGCGCGCTAGCGGGCGATGAGCAGTTCTTC.

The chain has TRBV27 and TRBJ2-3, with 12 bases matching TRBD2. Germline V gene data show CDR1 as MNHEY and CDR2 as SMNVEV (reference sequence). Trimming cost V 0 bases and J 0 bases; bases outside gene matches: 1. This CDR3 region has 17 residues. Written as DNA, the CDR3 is TGTGCCAGCAGTTTATCCACTAGCGGGAGGAGCACAGATACGCAGTATTTT. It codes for CASSLSTSGRSTDTQYF.

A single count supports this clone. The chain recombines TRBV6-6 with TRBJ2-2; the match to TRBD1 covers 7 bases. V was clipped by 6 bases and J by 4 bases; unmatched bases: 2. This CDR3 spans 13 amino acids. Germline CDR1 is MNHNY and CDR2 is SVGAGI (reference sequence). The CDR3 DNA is TGTGCCAGCAGCCCAGGGGGCACCGGGGAGCTGTTTTTT. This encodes CASSPGGTGELFF.

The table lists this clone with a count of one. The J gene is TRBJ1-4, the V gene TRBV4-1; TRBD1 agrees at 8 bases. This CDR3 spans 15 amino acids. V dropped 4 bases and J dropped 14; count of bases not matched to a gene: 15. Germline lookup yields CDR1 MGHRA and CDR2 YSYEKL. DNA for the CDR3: TGCGCCAGCAGCCCCAGCCAGGGGGCAGGCCGAAGGCTGTTTTTT. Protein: CASSPSQGAGRRLFF.

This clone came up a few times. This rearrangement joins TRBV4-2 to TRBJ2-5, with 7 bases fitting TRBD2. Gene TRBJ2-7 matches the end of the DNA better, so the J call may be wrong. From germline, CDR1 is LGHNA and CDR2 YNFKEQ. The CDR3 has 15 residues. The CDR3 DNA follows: TGTGCCAGCAGCCAAGCGAGCGGGGCAACCTACGAGCAGTACTTC. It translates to CASSQASGATYEQYF.

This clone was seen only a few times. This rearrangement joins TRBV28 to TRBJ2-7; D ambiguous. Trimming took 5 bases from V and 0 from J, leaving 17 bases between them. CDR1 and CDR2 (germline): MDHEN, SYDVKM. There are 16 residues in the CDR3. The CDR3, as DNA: TGTGCCAGCAGTCCACAAGCGACGGAACCCTCCTACGAGCAGTACTTC. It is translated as CASSPQATEPSYEQYF.

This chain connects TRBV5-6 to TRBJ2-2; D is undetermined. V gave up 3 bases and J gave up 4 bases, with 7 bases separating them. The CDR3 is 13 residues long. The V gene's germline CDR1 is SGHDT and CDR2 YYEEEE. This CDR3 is CASSSGSTGELFF. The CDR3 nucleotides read TGTGCCAGCAGCTCCGGGTCCACCGGGGAGCTGTTTTTT.

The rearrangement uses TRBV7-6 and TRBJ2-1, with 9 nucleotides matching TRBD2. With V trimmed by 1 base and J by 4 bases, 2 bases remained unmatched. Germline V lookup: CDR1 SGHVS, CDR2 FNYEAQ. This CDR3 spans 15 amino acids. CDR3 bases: TGTGCCAGCAGCTTAGTTAGCGGGGGATACAATGAGCAGTTCTTC. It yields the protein CASSLVSGGYNEQFF.

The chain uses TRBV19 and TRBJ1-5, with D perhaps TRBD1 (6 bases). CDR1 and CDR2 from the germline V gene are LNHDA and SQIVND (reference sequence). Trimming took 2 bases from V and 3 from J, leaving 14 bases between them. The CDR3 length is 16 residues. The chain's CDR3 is CASSISGGQNNQPQHF. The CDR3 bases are TGTGCCAGTAGTATAAGCGGGGGACAAAACAATCAGCCCCAGCATTTT.

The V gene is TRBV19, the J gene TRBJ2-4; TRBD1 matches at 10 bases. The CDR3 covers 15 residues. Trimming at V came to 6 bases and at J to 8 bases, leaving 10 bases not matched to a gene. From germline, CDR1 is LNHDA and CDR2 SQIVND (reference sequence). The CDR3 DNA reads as TGTGCCAGTAGGGGGTCCGGGACAGGGGCATACATTCAGTACTTC. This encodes CASRGSGTGAYIQYF. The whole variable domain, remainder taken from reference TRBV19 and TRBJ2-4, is DGGITQSPKYLFRKEGQNVTLSCEQNLNHDAMYWYRQDPGQGLRLIYYSQIVNDFQKGDIAEGYSVSREKKESFPLTVTSAQKNPTAFYLCASRGSGTGAYIQYFGAGTRLSVL.

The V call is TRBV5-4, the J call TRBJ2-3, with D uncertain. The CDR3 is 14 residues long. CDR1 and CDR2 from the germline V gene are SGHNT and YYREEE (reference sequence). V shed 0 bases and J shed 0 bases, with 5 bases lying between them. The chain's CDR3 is CASSLGASTDTQYF. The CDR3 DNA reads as TGTGCCAGCAGCTTGGGGGCTAGCACAGATACGCAGTATTTT.

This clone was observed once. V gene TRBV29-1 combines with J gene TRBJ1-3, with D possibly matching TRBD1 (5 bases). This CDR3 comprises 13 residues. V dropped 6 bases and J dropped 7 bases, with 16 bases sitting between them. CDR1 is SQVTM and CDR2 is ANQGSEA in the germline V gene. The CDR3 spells CSVDLGGTNTIYF. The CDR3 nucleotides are TGCAGCGTGGACCTCGGGGGGACTAACACCATATATTTT.

CDR3 sequence: CASSWEASTDTQYF. Here the CDR3 DNA reads TGTGCCAGCAGCTGGGAGGCTAGCACAGATACGCAGTATTTT. The chain carries TRBV5-6 and TRBJ2-3, with D possibly being TRBD2 (6 bases). CDR1 and CDR2 from the germline V gene are SGHDT and YYEEEE. V dropped 3 bases and J dropped 0 bases, with 8 bases sitting between them. The CDR3 extends over 14 amino acids.

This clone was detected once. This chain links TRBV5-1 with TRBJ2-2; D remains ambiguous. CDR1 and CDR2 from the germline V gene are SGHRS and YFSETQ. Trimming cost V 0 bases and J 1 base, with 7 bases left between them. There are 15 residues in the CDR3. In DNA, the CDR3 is TGCGCCAGCAGCTTGGGTCACAGGAACACCGGGGAGCTGTTTTTT. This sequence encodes CASSLGHRNTGELFF.

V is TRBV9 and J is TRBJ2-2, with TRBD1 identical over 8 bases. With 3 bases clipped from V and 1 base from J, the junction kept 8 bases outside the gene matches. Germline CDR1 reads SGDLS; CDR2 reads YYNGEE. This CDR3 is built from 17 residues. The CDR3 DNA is TGTGCCAGCAGCGGGAAGAGGGGACAGGTGAACACCGGGGAGCTGTTTTTT. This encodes CASSGKRGQVNTGELFF.

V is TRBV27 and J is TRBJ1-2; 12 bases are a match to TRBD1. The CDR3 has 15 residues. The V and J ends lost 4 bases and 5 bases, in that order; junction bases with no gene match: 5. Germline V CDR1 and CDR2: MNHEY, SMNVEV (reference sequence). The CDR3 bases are TGTGCCAGCAGTTCTGGGACAGGGGGCGGTTATGGCTACACCTTC. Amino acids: CASSSGTGGGYGYTF.

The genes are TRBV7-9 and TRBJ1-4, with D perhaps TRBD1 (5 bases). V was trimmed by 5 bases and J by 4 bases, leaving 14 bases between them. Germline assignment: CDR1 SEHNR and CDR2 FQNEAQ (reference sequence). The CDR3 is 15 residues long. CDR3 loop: CASSGTDSSNEKLFF. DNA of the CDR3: TGTGCCAGCAGCGGAACTGACAGCAGTAATGAAAAACTGTTTTTT.

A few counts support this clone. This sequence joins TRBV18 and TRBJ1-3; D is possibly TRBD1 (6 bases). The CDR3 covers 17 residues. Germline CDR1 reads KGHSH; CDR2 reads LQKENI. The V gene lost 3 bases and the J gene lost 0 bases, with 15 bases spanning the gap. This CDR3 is CASSPRTTTGSGNTIYF. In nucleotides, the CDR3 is TGTGCCAGCTCACCTCGAACCACGACAGGCTCTGGAAACACCATATATTTT.

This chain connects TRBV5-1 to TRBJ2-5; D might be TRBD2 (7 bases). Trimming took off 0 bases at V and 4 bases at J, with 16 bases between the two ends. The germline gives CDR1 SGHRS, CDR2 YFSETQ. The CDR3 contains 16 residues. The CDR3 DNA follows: TGCGCCAGCAGCTTGGCCGCAGGGGCGGGGGCAGAGACCCAGTACTTC. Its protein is CASSLAAGAGAETQYF.

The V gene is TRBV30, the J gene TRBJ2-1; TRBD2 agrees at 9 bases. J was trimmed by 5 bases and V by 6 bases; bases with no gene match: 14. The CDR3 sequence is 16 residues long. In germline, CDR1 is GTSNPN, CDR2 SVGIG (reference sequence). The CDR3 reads CACPKGAGGSDNEQFF. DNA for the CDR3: TGTGCCTGCCCCAAGGGGGCGGGAGGGTCGGACAATGAGCAGTTCTTC.

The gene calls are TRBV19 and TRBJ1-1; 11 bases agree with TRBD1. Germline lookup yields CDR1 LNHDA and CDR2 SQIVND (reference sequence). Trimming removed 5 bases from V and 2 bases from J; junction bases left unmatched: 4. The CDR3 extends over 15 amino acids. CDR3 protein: CASSPWTGGNTEAFF. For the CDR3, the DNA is TGTGCCAGTAGTCCCTGGACAGGGGGCAACACTGAAGCTTTCTTT.

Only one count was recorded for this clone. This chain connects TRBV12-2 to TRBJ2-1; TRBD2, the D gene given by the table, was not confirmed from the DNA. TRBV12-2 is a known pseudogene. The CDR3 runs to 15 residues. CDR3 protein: CASPKTSGGVHEQFF. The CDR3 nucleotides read TGTGCAAGTCCCAAGACTAGCGGGGGGGTACATGAGCAGTTCTTC.